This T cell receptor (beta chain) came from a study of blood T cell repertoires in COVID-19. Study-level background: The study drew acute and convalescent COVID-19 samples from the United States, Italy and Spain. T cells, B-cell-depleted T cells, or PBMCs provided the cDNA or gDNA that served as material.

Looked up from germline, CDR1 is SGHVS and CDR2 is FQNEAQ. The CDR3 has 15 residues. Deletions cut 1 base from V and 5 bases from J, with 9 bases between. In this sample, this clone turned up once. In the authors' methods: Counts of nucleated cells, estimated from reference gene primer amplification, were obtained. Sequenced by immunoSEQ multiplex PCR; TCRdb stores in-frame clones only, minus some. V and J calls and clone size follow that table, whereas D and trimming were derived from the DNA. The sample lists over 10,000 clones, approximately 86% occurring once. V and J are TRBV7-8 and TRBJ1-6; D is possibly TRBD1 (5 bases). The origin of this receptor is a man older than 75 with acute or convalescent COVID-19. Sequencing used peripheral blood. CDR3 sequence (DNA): TGTGCCAGCAGCTTAGAGGGGATGAATAATTCACCCCTCCACTTT. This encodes CASSLEGMNNSPLHF.